This T cell receptor beta chain was observed in a study of shared clonotypes between healthy human individuals. Positively selected for CCR7, the CD45RO-negative cells used as naive CD8 cells excluded terminally differentiated effector memory CD45RA+ cells. Germline values: CDR1 SGHAT, CDR2 FQNNGV. Trimming cost V 8 bases and J 2 bases; bases outside gene matches: 10. CDR3 size: 17 residues. Assay: immunoSEQ multiplex PCR; the TCRdb copy retains only in-frame clones and omits some. The data contain 550,000 to 600,000 clones, more than 95% of them seen just once; the ten biggest clones take up roughly 0.29%.

The receptor was derived from a man aged 25-45 years in good health. The chain is built from TRBV11-2 and TRBJ2-3; TRBD2 aligns across 13 bases. Sample: naive CD8+ T cells sorted from blood. CDR3 loop: CASGHGTSGMTTDTQYF. The CDR3 DNA follows: TGTGCCAGCGGCCATGGGACTAGCGGGATGACCACAGATACGCAGTATTTT.